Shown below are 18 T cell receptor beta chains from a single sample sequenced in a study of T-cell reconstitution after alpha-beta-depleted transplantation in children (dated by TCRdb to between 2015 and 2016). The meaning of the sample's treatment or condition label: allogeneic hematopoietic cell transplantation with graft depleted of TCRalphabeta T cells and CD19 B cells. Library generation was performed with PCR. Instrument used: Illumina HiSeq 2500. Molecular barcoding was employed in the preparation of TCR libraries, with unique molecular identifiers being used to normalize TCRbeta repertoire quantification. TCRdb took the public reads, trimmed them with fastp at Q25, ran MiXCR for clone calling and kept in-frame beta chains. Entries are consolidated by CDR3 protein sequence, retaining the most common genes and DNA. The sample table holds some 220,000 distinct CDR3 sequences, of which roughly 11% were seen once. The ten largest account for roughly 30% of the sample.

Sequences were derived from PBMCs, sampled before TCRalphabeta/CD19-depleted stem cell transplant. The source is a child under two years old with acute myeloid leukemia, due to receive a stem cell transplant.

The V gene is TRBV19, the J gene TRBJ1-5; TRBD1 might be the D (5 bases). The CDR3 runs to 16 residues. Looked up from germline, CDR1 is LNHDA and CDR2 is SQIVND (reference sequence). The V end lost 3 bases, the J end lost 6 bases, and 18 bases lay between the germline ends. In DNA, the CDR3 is TGTGCCAGTAGTATCCCTCGACAGTCCCCATTTCAGCCCCAGCATTTT. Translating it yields CASSIPRQSPFQPQHF.

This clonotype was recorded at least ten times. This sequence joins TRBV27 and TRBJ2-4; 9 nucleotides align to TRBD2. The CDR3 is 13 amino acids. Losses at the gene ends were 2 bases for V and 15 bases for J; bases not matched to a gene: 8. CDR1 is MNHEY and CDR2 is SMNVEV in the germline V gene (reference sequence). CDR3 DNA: TGTGCCAGCAGTTTAGGTGCTAGCGGGATGCCGTACTTC. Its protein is CASSLGASGMPYF.

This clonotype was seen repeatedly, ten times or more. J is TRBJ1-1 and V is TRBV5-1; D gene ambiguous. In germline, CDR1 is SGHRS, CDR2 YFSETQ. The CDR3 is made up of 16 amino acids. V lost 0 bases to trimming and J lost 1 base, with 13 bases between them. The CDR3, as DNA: TGCGCCAGCAGCTTGGCCGATCACAGCACGAACACTGAAGCTTTCTTT. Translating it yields CASSLADHSTNTEAFF.

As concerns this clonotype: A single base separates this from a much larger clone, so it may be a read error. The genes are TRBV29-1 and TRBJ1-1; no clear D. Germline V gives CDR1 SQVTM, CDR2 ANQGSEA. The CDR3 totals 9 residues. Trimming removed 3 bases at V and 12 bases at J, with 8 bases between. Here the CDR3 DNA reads TGCAGCGTTGATTTTGATCCTTTCTTT. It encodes CSVDFDPFF. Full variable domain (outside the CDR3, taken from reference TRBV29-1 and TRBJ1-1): SAVISQKPSRDICQRGTSLTIQCQVDSQVTMMFWYRQQPGQSLTLIATANQGSEATYESGFVIDKFPISRPNLTFSTLTVSNMSPEDSSIYLCSVDFDPFFGQGTRLTVV.

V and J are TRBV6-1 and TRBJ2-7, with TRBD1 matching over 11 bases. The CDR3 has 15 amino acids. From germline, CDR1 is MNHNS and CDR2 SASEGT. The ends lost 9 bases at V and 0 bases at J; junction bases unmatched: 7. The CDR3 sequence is CASKTGTGGSYEQYF. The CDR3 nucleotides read TGTGCCAGTAAGACCGGGACAGGGGGCTCCTACGAGCAGTACTTC.

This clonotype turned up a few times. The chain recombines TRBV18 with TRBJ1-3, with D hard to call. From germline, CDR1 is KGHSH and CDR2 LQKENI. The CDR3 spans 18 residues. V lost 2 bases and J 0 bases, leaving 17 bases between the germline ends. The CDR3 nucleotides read TGTGCCAGCTCACCAGTCGGAAAGGACGGGTACTCTGGAAACACCATATATTTT. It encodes CASSPVGKDGYSGNTIYF.

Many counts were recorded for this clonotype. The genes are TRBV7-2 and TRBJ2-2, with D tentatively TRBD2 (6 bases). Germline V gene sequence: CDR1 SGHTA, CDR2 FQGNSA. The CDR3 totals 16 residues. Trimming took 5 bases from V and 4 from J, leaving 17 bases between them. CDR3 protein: CASSRGGLVGTGELFF. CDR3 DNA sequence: TGTGCCAGCAGCCGAGGAGGGCTAGTTGGCACCGGGGAGCTGTTTTTT.

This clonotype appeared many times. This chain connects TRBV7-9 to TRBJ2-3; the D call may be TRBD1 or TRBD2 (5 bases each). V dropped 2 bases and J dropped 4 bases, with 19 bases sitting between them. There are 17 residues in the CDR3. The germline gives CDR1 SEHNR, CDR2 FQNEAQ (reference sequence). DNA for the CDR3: TGTGCCAGCAGCTTATCCCCCGGGACGATCATTCCAGATACGCAGTATTTT. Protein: CASSLSPGTIIPDTQYF.

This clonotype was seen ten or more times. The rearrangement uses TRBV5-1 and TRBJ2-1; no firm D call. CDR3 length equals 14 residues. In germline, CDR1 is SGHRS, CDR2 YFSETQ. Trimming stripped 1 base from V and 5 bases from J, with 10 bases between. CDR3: CASSLYQNHNEQFF. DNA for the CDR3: TGCGCCAGCAGCTTGTACCAGAACCACAATGAGCAGTTCTTC.

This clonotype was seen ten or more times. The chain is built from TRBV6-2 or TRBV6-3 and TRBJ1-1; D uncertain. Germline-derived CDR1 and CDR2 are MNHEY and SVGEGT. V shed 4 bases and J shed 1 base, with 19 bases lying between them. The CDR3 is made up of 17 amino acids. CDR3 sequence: CASSSAPLVYPNTEAFF. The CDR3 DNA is TGTGCCAGCAGTTCCGCCCCCCTAGTCTACCCGAACACTGAAGCTTTCTTT.

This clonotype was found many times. The DNA of the CDR3 is TGTGCCAGCAGCCCACGACAGGGTTTCTCTGGAAACACCATATATTTT. Translated, it gives CASSPRQGFSGNTIYF. This chain joins TRBV6-5 and TRBJ1-3; 7 positions agree with TRBD1. Germline CDR1 reads MNHEY; CDR2 reads SVGAGI. The CDR3 sequence is 16 residues long. The J segment lost 0 bases and the V segment lost 6 bases, leaving 8 bases of the junction unmatched.

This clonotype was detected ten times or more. The CDR3 reads CASSYWGSSGANVLTF. The CDR3 DNA sequence: TGTGCCAGCAGTTACTGGGGGTCCTCTGGGGCCAACGTCCTGACTTTC. The rearrangement uses TRBV6-5 and TRBJ2-6, with D possibly being TRBD1 or TRBD2 (5 bases each). The CDR3 totals 16 residues. Trimming took 1 base from V and 0 from J, leaving 7 bases between them. The germline CDR1 and CDR2 sequences are MNHEY and SVGAGI.

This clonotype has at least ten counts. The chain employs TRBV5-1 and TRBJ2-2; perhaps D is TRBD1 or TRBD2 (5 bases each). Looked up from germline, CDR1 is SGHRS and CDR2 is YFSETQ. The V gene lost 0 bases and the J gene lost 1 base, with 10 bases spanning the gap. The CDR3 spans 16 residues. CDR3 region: CASSLAGAGNTGELFF. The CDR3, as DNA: TGCGCCAGCAGCTTGGCCGGGGCAGGGAACACCGGGGAGCTGTTTTTT.

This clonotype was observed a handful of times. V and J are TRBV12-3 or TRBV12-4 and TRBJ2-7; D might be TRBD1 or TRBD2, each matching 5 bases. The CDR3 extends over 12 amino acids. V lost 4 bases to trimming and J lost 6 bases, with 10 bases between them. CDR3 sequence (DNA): TGTGCCAGCAGTTCAGCAGGGACCGAGCAGTACTTC. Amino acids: CASSSAGTEQYF.

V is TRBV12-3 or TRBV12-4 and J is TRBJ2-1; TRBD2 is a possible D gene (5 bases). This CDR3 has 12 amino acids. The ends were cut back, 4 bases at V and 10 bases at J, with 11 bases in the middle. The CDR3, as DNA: TGTGCCAGCAGTTCAGGACTGGGGGAGCAGTTCTTC. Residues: CASSSGLGEQFF.

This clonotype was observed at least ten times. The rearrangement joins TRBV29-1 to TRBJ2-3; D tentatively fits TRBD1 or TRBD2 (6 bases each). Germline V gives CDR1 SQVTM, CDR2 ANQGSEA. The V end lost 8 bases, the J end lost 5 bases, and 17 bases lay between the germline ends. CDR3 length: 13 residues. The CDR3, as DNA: TGCAGCCTATCTTGGGGGGCAAAAGATACGCAGTATTTT. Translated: CSLSWGAKDTQYF.

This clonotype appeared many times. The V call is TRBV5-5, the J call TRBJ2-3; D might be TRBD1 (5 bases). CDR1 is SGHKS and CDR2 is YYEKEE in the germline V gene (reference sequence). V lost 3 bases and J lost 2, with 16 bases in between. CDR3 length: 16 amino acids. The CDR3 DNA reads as TGTGCCAGCAGCTCCGGTCGGCCAGGGATCACAGATACGCAGTATTTT. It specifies CASSSGRPGITDTQYF. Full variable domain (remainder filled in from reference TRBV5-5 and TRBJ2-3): DAGVTQSPTHLIKTRGQQVTLRCSPISGHKSVSWYQQVLGQGPQFIFQYYEKEERGRGNFPDRFSARQFPNYSSELNVNALLLGDSALYLCASSSGRPGITDTQYFGPGTRLTVL.

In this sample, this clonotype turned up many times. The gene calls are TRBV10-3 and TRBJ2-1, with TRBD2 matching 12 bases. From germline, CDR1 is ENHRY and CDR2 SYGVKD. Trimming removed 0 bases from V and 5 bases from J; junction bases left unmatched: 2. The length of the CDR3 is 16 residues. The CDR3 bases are TGTGCCATCAGTGAGTCTCGACTAGCGGGAGACAATGAGCAGTTCTTC. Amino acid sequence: CAISESRLAGDNEQFF.